The entry below describes one T cell receptor beta chain. This record belongs to a study of chemoradiotherapy in HPV16-positive cancers. Repeated repertoire sampling spanned the course of chemoradiotherapy. The protocol was immunoSEQ multiplex PCR, while the TCRdb copy is restricted to in-frame clones and leaves out a portion. The table has around 1,000 clones, around 92% seen once. This receptor was obtained from a human donor with HPV-associated anogenital cancer. The specimen comprised tumor tissue, sampled from a patient who underwent chemoradiotherapy.

The CDR3 sequence is CASSERGHQETQYF. The DNA for the CDR3 is TGTGCCAGCAGTGAGAGGGGCCACCAAGAGACCCAGTACTTC. This chain uses TRBV25-1 with TRBJ2-5; tentatively, D is TRBD1 or TRBD2 (5 bases each). Germline lookup yields CDR1 MGHDK and CDR2 SYGVNS. Trimming left V 3 bases short and J 0 bases short, with 8 bases between. The CDR3 extends over 14 amino acids.